This is a list of T cell receptor beta chains from one sample in a study of T cells in Graves' hyperthyroidism and ophthalmopathy. TCRdb reanalysed the multiplex PCR reads using MiXCR and keeps one entry per CDR3 protein. The sample holds approximately 420,000 distinct CDR3 sequences, 15% seen once. The specimen sequenced was blood. The receptors were sampled from a woman in her 30s with Graves' hyperthyroidism. Both conserved end residues are part of each CDR3. The D gene is left open where the match is weak. A row's size may be missing; if present it is once, few, many or a size class.

J gene | D gene | clone size | V gene | CDR3 protein | CDR3 DNA
TRBJ1-2 | . | few | TRBV7-9 | CASSLGRTVFYGYTF | TGTGCCAGCAGCTTAGGGCGGACAGTTTTCTATGGCTACACCTTC
TRBJ2-5 | TRBD1 | few | TRBV29-1 | CSVGDSRGTQYF | TGCAGCGTTGGGGACAGCCGGGGGACCCAGTACTTC
TRBJ2-2 | TRBD2 | many | TRBV20-1 | CSARSSGRAGTGELFF | TGCAGTGCTAGAAGTAGCGGGAGGGCGGGCACCGGGGAGCTGTTTTTT
TRBJ2-3 | . | few | TRBV7-9 | CASSSQYLFTDTQYF | TGTGCCAGCAGCTCTCAGTACCTGTTCACAGATACGCAGTATTTT
TRBJ2-3 | TRBD2 | . | TRBV9 | CASSGGTSGRDTQYF | TGTGCCAGCAGCGGCGGGACTAGCGGGAGAGATACGCAGTATTTT
TRBJ2-1 | . | few | TRBV6-5 | CASSYSDSPLGNEQFF | TGTGCCAGCAGTTACTCTGATAGCCCCCTGGGGAATGAGCAGTTCTTC
TRBJ2-1 | TRBD2 | many | TRBV28 | CASSPTGLDDDEQFF | TGTGCCAGCAGTCCCACGGGACTAGATGACGATGAGCAGTTCTTC
TRBJ1-1 | . | many | TRBV12-3/TRBV12-4 | CASSGGRGRGVGTEAFF | TGTGCCAGCAGTGGGGGGCGGGGGCGCGGGGTTGGAACTGAAGCTTTCTTT
TRBJ1-3 | . | few | TRBV29-1 | CSANGWGNTIYF | TGCAGCGCCAACGGCTGGGGCAACACCATATATTTT
TRBJ1-1 | . | many | TRBV2 | CASSEEGGANTEAFF | TGTGCCAGCAGTGAGGAAGGGGGGGCGAACACTGAAGCTTTCTTT
TRBJ1-6 | . | many | TRBV5-1 | CASSLDGQTYNSPLHF | TGCGCCAGCAGCTTGGACGGACAGACCTATAATTCACCCCTCCACTTT
TRBJ2-3 | TRBD2 | many | TRBV2 | CASSDLAGNTDTQYF | TGTGCCAGCAGTGACCTAGCGGGAAACACAGATACGCAGTATTTT
TRBJ2-5 | . | many | TRBV2 | CASRLGETQYF | TGTGCCAGCAGGCTTGGGGAGACCCAGTACTTC
TRBJ2-1 | . | many | TRBV20-1 | CSAIPGNNEQFF | TGCAGTGCGATACCGGGGAACAATGAGCAGTTCTTC
TRBJ2-1 | . | many | TRBV12-3/TRBV12-4 | CASSASWGYEQFF | TGTGCCAGCAGTGCTTCCTGGGGATATGAGCAGTTCTTC
TRBJ2-1 | TRBD2 | many | TRBV2 | CASSVLAGEQFF | TGTGCCAGCAGTGTCTTAGCGGGAGAACAGTTCTTC
TRBJ2-5 | . | many | TRBV20-1 | CSANRQETQYF | TGCAGTGCCAATAGACAAGAGACCCAGTACTTC
TRBJ1-3 | . | once | TRBV5-1 | CASSLIAGAGNTIYF | TGCGCCAGCAGCTTAATCGCAGGGGCCGGAAACACCATATATTTT
TRBJ2-7 | . | few | TRBV29-1 | CSVLPGASYEQYF | TGCAGCGTTCTCCCAGGGGCTTCCTACGAGCAGTACTTC
TRBJ2-1 | TRBD2 | . | TRBV29-1 | CSAERGVSYNEQFF | TGCAGCGCCGAGCGGGGGGTATCCTACAATGAGCAGTTCTTC
TRBJ1-4 | . | . | TRBV7-6 | CASSRINEKLFF | TGTGCCAGCAGCAGAATTAATGAAAAACTGTTTTTT
TRBJ1-5 | . | . | TRBV28 | CASRVPSGEGGQRQHF | TGTGCCAGCAGGGTACCATCGGGCGAGGGAGGTCAGCGCCAGCATTTT
TRBJ2-7 | . | many | TRBV7-9 | CASRPGASYEQYF | TGTGCCAGCAGACCCGGGGCCTCCTACGAGCAGTACTTC
TRBJ1-2 | . | . | TRBV4-1 | CASSQDPTGFYGYTF | TGCGCCAGCAGCCAAGATCCCACAGGGTTCTATGGCTACACCTTC
TRBJ1-1 | . | many | TRBV28 | CASKIGGGTEAFF | TGTGCCAGCAAGATCGGGGGGGGGACTGAAGCTTTCTTT
TRBJ1-1 | . | many | TRBV2 | CASRPERNTEAFF | TGTGCCAGCAGGCCGGAGCGGAACACTGAAGCTTTCTTT
TRBJ2-2 | TRBD1 | . | TRBV10-3 | CAITRDRPPNTGELFF | TGTGCCATCACCCGGGACAGACCTCCGAACACCGGGGAGCTGTTTTTT
TRBJ2-7 | TRBD2 | many | TRBV30 | CAWSVRLADYEQYF | TGTGCCTGGAGTGTACGACTAGCGGACTACGAGCAGTACTTC
TRBJ2-6 | . | many | TRBV18 | CASSSMQGANVLTF | TGTGCCAGCTCGTCGATGCAGGGGGCCAACGTCCTGACTTTC
TRBJ2-1 | TRBD2 | . | TRBV20-1 | CSASPGTSGMGEQFF | TGCAGTGCTAGCCCTGGGACTAGCGGGATGGGTGAGCAGTTCTTC
TRBJ2-4 | TRBD2 | few | TRBV28 | CASSFGEPGGLYQYF | TGTGCCAGCAGTTTTGGGGAGCCGGGGGGGTTGTATCAGTACTTC
TRBJ2-7 | . | many | TRBV3-1 | CASRISTGPYEQYF | TGTGCCAGCCGAATTTCGACAGGACCTTACGAGCAGTACTTC
TRBJ2-2 | TRBD2 | few | TRBV28 | CASREAGSTNTGELFF | TGTGCCAGCAGGGAAGCGGGAAGCACGAACACCGGGGAGCTGTTTTTT
TRBJ2-1 | . | many | TRBV10-1 | CASSASTDSEQFF | TGCGCCAGCAGTGCTAGCACAGACAGTGAGCAGTTCTTC
TRBJ1-4 | . | few | TRBV28 | CASSLYGKDEKLFF | TGTGCCAGCAGTTTGTACGGAAAGGATGAAAAACTGTTTTTT
TRBJ2-5 | . | . | TRBV11-2 | CASGPREYQETQYF | TGTGCCAGCGGCCCAAGGGAGTACCAAGAGACCCAGTACTTC
TRBJ1-1 | . | many | TRBV12-3/TRBV12-4 | CASSLREGVTEAFF | TGTGCCAGCAGTTTGAGGGAGGGGGTTACTGAAGCTTTCTTT
TRBJ2-2 | . | . | TRBV2 | CASSEMGSSNTGELFF | TGTGCCAGCAGTGAAATGGGGTCTTCCAACACCGGGGAGCTGTTTTTT
TRBJ2-1 | TRBD1 | few | TRBV7-9 | CASSSWKLTGGEMIREQFF | TGTGCCAGCAGCTCCTGGAAACTGACAGGGGGGGAAATGATTAGGGAGCAGTTCTTC
TRBJ2-3 | . | many | TRBV29-1 | CSVVASGTDTQYF | TGCAGCGTTGTGGCTAGCGGCACAGATACGCAGTATTTT
TRBJ1-1 | . | many | TRBV2 | CASSRENTEAFF | TGTGCCAGCAGTCGGGAGAACACTGAAGCTTTCTTT
TRBJ1-5 | . | many | TRBV2 | CASRGGGGNQPQHF | TGTGCCAGCAGGGGCGGCGGGGGTAATCAGCCCCAGCATTTT
TRBJ1-2 | . | . | TRBV7-8 | CASSLSGPNYGYTF | TGTGCCAGCAGCTTATCTGGACCTAACTATGGCTACACCTTC
TRBJ1-1 | TRBD1 | few | TRBV20-1 | CSAVPGQGRITEAFF | TGCAGTGCCGTCCCGGGACAGGGCAGAATCACTGAAGCTTTCTTT
TRBJ2-1 | TRBD2 | few | TRBV20-1 | CSARDSGSANYNEQFF | TGCAGTGCTAGAGATAGCGGGAGCGCAAACTACAATGAGCAGTTCTTC
TRBJ2-1 | TRBD2 | many | TRBV18 | CASSPGLAPERQFF | TGTGCCAGCTCACCGGGACTAGCTCCTGAACGGCAGTTCTTC
TRBJ1-4 | . | many | TRBV12-3/TRBV12-4 | CASSPQRDVLFF | TGTGCCAGCAGCCCCCAAAGGGATGTACTGTTTTTT
TRBJ2-2 | . | few | TRBV10-1 | CASSEGSRINTGELFF | TGCGCCAGCAGTGAAGGATCTAGAATAAACACCGGGGAGCTGTTTTTT
TRBJ2-2 | TRBD2 | many | TRBV6-1 | CASSPIRGGQGGELFF | TGTGCCAGCAGTCCCATCCGCGGGGGGCAAGGCGGGGAGCTGTTTTTT
TRBJ1-3 | TRBD1 | many | TRBV20-1 | CSVRQGQNTIYF | TGCAGTGTAAGACAGGGCCAAAACACCATATATTTT
TRBJ1-4 | TRBD1 | few | TRBV6-1 | CASSERTGGGNEKLFF | TGTGCCAGCAGTGAAAGGACAGGGGGCGGTAATGAAAAACTGTTTTTT
TRBJ1-1 | . | once | TRBV10-3 | CALRAGEYTEAFF | TGTGCCCTCAGGGCAGGGGAGTACACTGAAGCTTTCTTT
TRBJ1-1 | TRBD1 | many | TRBV29-1 | CSVEDFGTGNTEAFF | TGCAGCGTTGAAGATTTTGGGACAGGTAACACTGAAGCTTTCTTT
TRBJ2-1 | . | many | TRBV6-1 | CASSEYVGLANEQFF | TGTGCCAGCAGTGAATATGTGGGGCTAGCGAATGAGCAGTTCTTC
TRBJ2-7 | . | . | TRBV28 | CASSLGGLEQYF | TGTGCCAGCAGTTTAGGGGGGCTCGAGCAGTACTTC